The entry below describes one T cell receptor beta chain. The antigen is unknown. TCRdb keeps only in-frame clones here, not all; method: immunoSEQ multiplex PCR. The table has about 120,000 clones, about 90% seen once. This sample stems from a study of T cell responses to AZD1222 COVID-19 vaccine. Study-level findings and limits: Females outnumbered males among donors, who were mostly white British; clonal diversity was possibly underestimated. Unmutated regions of variants are reportedly targeted by nearly half of spike-specific TCRs. With two AZD1222 doses given, Spike-specific TCR breadth and depth both rose.

CDR3 length: 13 amino acids. Germline V CDR1 and CDR2: SGHAT, FQNNGV. With 5 bases removed from V and 3 bases from J, the gap between germline ends came to 10 bases. The rearrangement joins TRBV11-2 to TRBJ1-2; D call uncertain. Here the sequenced sample was peripheral blood, taken on day 0 of AZD1222 vaccination. This clonotype was obtained from an adult in good health. Written as DNA, the CDR3 is TGTGCCAGCAGCCCCATTTTTGACTATGGCTACACCTTC. Protein product: CASSPIFDYGYTF.